These 27 T cell receptor beta chains were sequenced from one sample in a study of blood T cell repertoires in COVID-19. Profiled with immunoSEQ multiplex PCR; TCRdb holds only in-frame clones, not every one. The sample carries some 230,000 clones, 85% to 90% recorded once. The specimen sequenced was PBMCs or T cells enriched from blood (not recorded which). All receptors derive from a woman under 30 in a cohort exposed to, infected with or recovered from COVID-19 (not recorded which).

This chain links TRBV9 with TRBJ1-2; TRBD1 aligns across 11 bases. The CDR3 length is 14 residues. Germline V gene sequence: CDR1 SGDLS, CDR2 YYNGEE. Trimming cost V 2 bases and J 7 bases; bases outside gene matches: 4. CDR3 in DNA: TGTGCCAGCAGCGTGAGGACAGGGGGCTTTGGCTACACCTTC. Translated, it gives CASSVRTGGFGYTF. Supplemented by reference TRBV9 and TRBJ1-2, the full variable domain reads DSGVTQTPKHLITATGQRVTLRCSPRSGDLSVYWYQQSLDQGLQFLIQYYNGEERAKGNILERFSAQQFPDLHSELNLSSLELGDSALYFCASSVRTGGFGYTFGSGTRLTVV.

The chain recombines TRBV19 with TRBJ2-3; 8 bases line up with TRBD1. The V segment lost 4 bases and the J segment 1 base; nucleotides outside the gene matches: 7. From germline, CDR1 is LNHDA and CDR2 SQIVND (reference sequence). This CDR3 is built from 16 residues. The CDR3: CASSREEGQGTDTQYF. The CDR3 DNA reads TGTGCCAGTAGTAGGGAGGAGGGACAGGGCACAGATACGCAGTATTTT. The entire variable domain, with the rest obtained from reference TRBV19 and TRBJ2-3, is as follows: DGGITQSPKYLFRKEGQNVTLSCEQNLNHDAMYWYRQDPGQGLRLIYYSQIVNDFQKGDIAEGYSVSREKKESFPLTVTSAQKNPTAFYLCASSREEGQGTDTQYFGPGTRLTVL.

Details on this clone: Distinct nucleotide sequences in the sample also encode this CDR3. V and J are TRBV5-1 and TRBJ1-1, with D tentatively TRBD1 (6 bases). The germline CDR1 and CDR2 sequences are SGHRS and YFSETQ. V shed 1 base and J shed 0 bases, with 7 bases lying between them. CDR3 length: 14 amino acids. The CDR3 reads CASSLQGMNTEAFF. CDR3 nucleotide sequence: TGCGCCAGCAGCTTGCAGGGGATGAACACTGAAGCTTTCTTT. The whole variable domain, remainder taken from reference TRBV5-1 and TRBJ1-1, is KAGVTQTPRYLIKTRGQQVTLSCSPISGHRSVSWYQQTPGQGLQFLFEYFSETQRNKGNFPGRFSGRQFSNSRSEMNVSTLELGDSALYLCASSLQGMNTEAFFGQGTRLTVV.

This chain joins TRBV5-1 and TRBJ2-3; D is unresolved. The CDR3 sequence is 12 residues long. The V gene lost 5 bases and the J gene lost 5 bases, with 9 bases spanning the gap. Germline CDR1 is SGHRS and CDR2 is YFSETQ. The CDR3 DNA is TGCGCCAGCAGTCAGAACCAAGATACGCAGTATTTT. Translation gives CASSQNQDTQYF.

This clone was seen a handful of times. This rearrangement joins TRBV11-2 to TRBJ1-3; D is unresolved. The germline gives CDR1 SGHAT, CDR2 FQNNGV. This CDR3 is 14 amino acids long. V lost 5 bases, J lost 0 bases, and 8 bases lay in between. The CDR3, as DNA: TGTGCCAGCAGCCAGAGGGCCTCTGGAAACACCATATATTTT. It codes for CASSQRASGNTIYF.

V gene TRBV5-1 combines with J gene TRBJ2-1; 11 positions match TRBD1. The CDR3 loop spans 15 amino acids. Germline CDR1 SGHRS, CDR2 YFSETQ. With 4 bases clipped from V and 5 bases from J, the junction kept 5 bases outside the gene matches. CDR3 amino acids: CASSPPDRGHNEQFF. The CDR3, as DNA: TGCGCCAGCAGCCCTCCGGACAGGGGGCACAATGAGCAGTTCTTC.

This clone showed up just once. The chain joins TRBV7-3 to TRBJ2-2; TRBD2 matches 8 bases. Trimming cost V 6 bases and J 1 base; bases outside gene matches: 4. Germline V gives CDR1 SGHTA, CDR2 FQGTGA. This CDR3 has 15 residues. CDR3: CASSALAGNTGELFF. DNA for the CDR3: TGTGCCAGCAGTGCTCTAGCGGGGAACACCGGGGAGCTGTTTTTT.

This chain links TRBV11-2 with TRBJ1-1; D is uncertain. Between the trimmed V and J ends, which lost 3 bases and 11 bases, there was a span of 13 bases. Germline values: CDR1 SGHAT, CDR2 FQNNGV. The CDR3 runs to 12 residues. The CDR3 region has the DNA TGTGCCAGCAGCTTTTTTGCGAGGGAGGCTTTCTTT. Its protein is CASSFFAREAFF.

The chain links TRBV28 to TRBJ1-2; the D gene is possibly TRBD1 (6 bases). Germline V gene sequence: CDR1 MDHEN, CDR2 SYDVKM. V lost 6 bases and J 4 bases, leaving 18 bases between the germline ends. The CDR3 contains 15 residues. The CDR3 DNA reads TGTGCCAGCAGGCCGACAGGAAAGGGACCCTATGGCTACACCTTC. Its translation: CASRPTGKGPYGYTF.

This rearrangement joins TRBV6-1 to TRBJ1-1; D is possibly TRBD1 (5 bases). The CDR3 spans 10 residues. Germline CDR1 MNHNS, CDR2 SASEGT. V gave up 2 bases and J gave up 12 bases, with 7 bases separating them. DNA for the CDR3: TGTGCCAGCAGTGAAACAGGACCTTTCTTT. Its protein is CASSETGPFF.

This clone appeared a few times. The rearrangement joins TRBV7-5 to TRBJ1-4; the table's D call, TRBD1, has no DNA check behind it. TRBV7-5 is a pseudogene segment. The CDR3 is made up of 15 amino acids. As DNA, the CDR3 is TGTGTCAGAAGCAGAAAGACAGGGGGTTATGAAAAACTGTTTTTT. The encoded protein is CVRSRKTGGYEKLFF.

The chain couples TRBV3-1 (or the pseudogene TRBV3-2) to TRBJ1-4, with a weak D call TRBD1 (5 bases). The CDR3 spans 15 residues. V lost 0 bases and J 7 bases, leaving 12 bases between the germline ends. Germline V gene sequence: CDR1 LGHDT, CDR2 YNNKEL (reference sequence). CDR3 region: CASSQDLSGFEKLFF. As DNA, the CDR3 is TGTGCCAGCAGCCAAGATTTGTCAGGGTTTGAAAAACTGTTTTTT.

The chain uses TRBV6-2 or TRBV6-3 and TRBJ1-5, with 7 bases that match TRBD1. The CDR3 extends over 15 amino acids. Germline-derived CDR1 and CDR2 are MNHEY and SVGEGT. The V segment lost 6 bases and the J segment 5 bases; nucleotides outside the gene matches: 10. CDR3 nucleotide sequence: TGTGCCAGCAGCTCCTACGACAGGGCCTATCAGCCCCAGCATTTT. It is translated as CASSSYDRAYQPQHF.

The chain employs TRBV11-2 and TRBJ2-3; 10 positions match TRBD1. CDR3 length: 15 residues. CDR1 is SGHAT and CDR2 is FQNNGV in the germline V gene. Trimming at V came to 5 bases and at J to 4 bases, leaving 6 bases not matched to a gene. CDR3 amino acids: CASSTGTGAADTQYF. The DNA for the CDR3 is TGTGCCAGCAGCACCGGGACAGGGGCGGCAGATACGCAGTATTTT.

The V and J genes are TRBV11-3 and TRBJ2-1, with 10 bases matching TRBD2. Trimming at V came to 6 bases and at J to 5 bases, leaving 13 bases not matched to a gene. The CDR3 is 17 amino acids. The germline V gene has CDR1 SGHNT and CDR2 YENEEA. CDR3 nucleotides: TGTGCCAGCAGTTTTCTAGGTCGCCTAGCGGGAGACAATGAGCAGTTCTTC. It is translated as CASSFLGRLAGDNEQFF.

V and J are TRBV6-5 and TRBJ1-2, with 8 bases that match TRBD1. Germline V gene data show CDR1 as MNHEY and CDR2 as SVGAGI. The CDR3 totals 14 residues. The V segment lost 5 bases and the J segment 4 bases; nucleotides outside the gene matches: 6. As DNA, the CDR3 is TGTGCCAGCAGTCCGGACAGGGACCGCTATGGCTACACCTTC. The encoded protein is CASSPDRDRYGYTF.

The chain combines TRBV2 with TRBJ2-7; the match to TRBD2 covers 9 bases. The CDR3 consists of 15 residues. The V gene end was trimmed by 2 bases and the J gene end by 2 bases; junction bases not matched to a gene: 4. Germline V gene sequence: CDR1 SNHLY, CDR2 FYNNEI. DNA of the CDR3: TGTGCCAGCAGTGAATTACTAGCGGGCGCCTACGAGCAGTACTTC. Protein product: CASSELLAGAYEQYF.

This rearrangement joins TRBV2 to TRBJ1-4; maybe TRBD1 (5 bases). This CDR3 comprises 15 residues. Germline CDR1 is SNHLY and CDR2 is FYNNEI. V was clipped by 6 bases and J by 3 bases, with 14 bases between them. In DNA, the CDR3 is TGTGCCAGCAGCGGCTCGGGGGGTGCTAATGAAAAACTGTTTTTT. This translates into CASSGSGGANEKLFF.

This chain uses TRBV18 with TRBJ1-2; possibly TRBD1 for D (5 bases). CDR1 and CDR2 from the germline V gene are KGHSH and LQKENI. Between the trimmed V and J ends, which lost 3 bases and 1 base, there was a span of 9 bases. The CDR3 totals 14 residues. The CDR3: CASSPMDNNYGYTF. CDR3 coding DNA: TGTGCCAGCTCACCCATGGACAATAACTATGGCTACACCTTC.

DNA of the CDR3: TGTGCCACCTACAATCCGGGACTCACAGATACGCAGTATTTT. Translated: CATYNPGLTDTQYF. The rearrangement uses TRBV6-5 and TRBJ2-3, with a possible D match to TRBD2 (6 bases). V lost 10 bases and J lost 2, with 16 bases in between. CDR3 length: 14 amino acids. CDR1 is MNHEY, CDR2 SVGAGI, per germline.

The V and J genes are TRBV10-1 and TRBJ2-2; possible D gene TRBD1, 6 bases. The CDR3 is 14 residues long. V gave up 6 bases and J gave up 4 bases, with 12 bases separating them. Per the germline V gene, CDR1 is WNHNN and CDR2 is SYGVQD (reference sequence). Here the CDR3 DNA reads TGCGCCAGCAGGTTCTACAGGGCCACCGGGGAGCTGTTTTTT. This encodes CASRFYRATGELFF.

This chain joins TRBV5-4 and TRBJ2-3, with a tentative D call TRBD2 (6 bases). Per germline, CDR1 SGHNT and CDR2 YYREEE (reference sequence). The V end lost 4 bases, the J end lost 11 bases, and 20 bases lay between the germline ends. The CDR3 consists of 14 residues. The CDR3 protein is CASSPGSPEIMQYF. In DNA form, the CDR3 reads TGTGCCAGCAGCCCCGGGAGTCCTGAGATTATGCAGTATTTT.

The chain carries TRBV12-5 and TRBJ1-1; D is unresolved. Trimming removed 0 bases from V and 1 base from J, with 9 bases in between. Per germline, CDR1 LGHNT and CDR2 FRNRAP. The CDR3 spans 15 residues. CDR3 loop: CASGLVLIENTEAFF. In DNA, the CDR3 is TGTGCTAGTGGTTTGGTACTGATAGAGAACACTGAAGCTTTCTTT.

The chain is built from TRBV5-1 and TRBJ1-1, with TRBD1 as a possible D gene (6 bases). The germline V gene has CDR1 SGHRS and CDR2 YFSETQ. The ends were cut back, 5 bases at V and 1 base at J, with 18 bases in the middle. This CDR3 is 16 amino acids long. CDR3 in amino acids: CASSFSPGGGNTEAFF. CDR3 nucleotides: TGCGCCAGCAGTTTTAGTCCGGGGGGCGGGAACACTGAAGCTTTCTTT.

This rearrangement joins TRBV28 to TRBJ2-1; TRBD2 matches at 10 bases. CDR3 length: 15 residues. J lost 4 bases, V lost 3 bases, and 3 bases had no gene match. CDR1 and CDR2 from the germline V gene are MDHEN and SYDVKM. DNA for the CDR3: TGTGCCAGCAGTTTGGCTAGCGGGGGATACAATGAGCAGTTCTTC. Its translation is CASSLASGGYNEQFF.

This sequence joins TRBV11-2 and TRBJ2-1; D is unresolved. The CDR3 is made up of 16 amino acids. V was pared by 5 bases and J by 0 bases, with 14 bases between. Per germline, CDR1 SGHAT and CDR2 FQNNGV. The CDR3 region has the DNA TGTGCCAGCAGCCTTTTAGAGAGGAGCTCCTACAATGAGCAGTTCTTC. The encoded protein is CASSLLERSSYNEQFF.

The rearrangement uses TRBV28 and TRBJ2-5; 11 nucleotides line up with TRBD2. CDR1 is MDHEN and CDR2 is SYDVKM in the germline V gene. Trimming at V came to 6 bases and at J to 2 bases, leaving 8 bases not matched to a gene. This CDR3 contains 16 residues. Written as DNA, the CDR3 is TGTGCCAGCAGAGCCCGACTAGCGGGGCTACAAGAGACCCAGTACTTC. Its protein is CASRARLAGLQETQYF. Based on the CDR3 plus reference TRBV28 and TRBJ2-5, the full variable domain is DVKVTQSSRYLVKRTGEKVFLECVQDMDHENMFWYRQDPGLGLRLIYFSYDVKMKEKGDIPEGYSVSREKKERFSLILESASTNQTSMYLCASRARLAGLQETQYFGPGTRLLVL.